This is a list of T cell receptor beta chains from one sample in a study of early T cells in non-severe SARS-CoV-2 infection. TCRdb independently ran MiXCR on the 5' RACE reads; one entry per CDR3 protein. Of roughly 97,000 distinct CDR3 sequences listed, approximately 11% are singletons. This specimen consisted of whole blood, obtained at baseline. These receptors came from an adult who was a healthcare worker with PCR-confirmed SARS-CoV-2 infection or an uninfected control (not recorded which). Each CDR3 is given with its conserved first and last residue. Each record gives: J gene, D gene, clone size, V gene, CDR3 protein, CDR3 DNA. A D gene is named only where the DNA matches it firmly. Some rows have no size entry. The others give once, few or many, or a class for an expanded clone.

>TRBJ1-1|.|few|TRBV9
CASSADMNTEAFF
TGTGCCAGCAGCGCGGACATGAACACTGAAGCTTTCTTT
>TRBJ2-1|TRBD2|few|TRBV27
CASRGTSGVSSYNEQFF
TGTGCCAGCAGAGGGACTAGCGGGGTGAGCTCCTACAATGAGCAGTTCTTC
>TRBJ2-1|TRBD1|many|TRBV5-5
CASSKGQGWNNEQFF
TGTGCCAGCAGCAAGGGACAGGGTTGGAACAATGAGCAGTTCTTC
>TRBJ2-2|TRBD1|.|TRBV6-4
CASRRDRVAGELFF
TGTGCCAGCAGGCGGGACAGGGTCGCCGGGGAGCTGTTTTTT
>TRBJ1-3|.|.|TRBV19
CASTPVGGNTIYF
TGTGCCAGCACGCCCGTTGGCGGAAACACCATATATTTT
>TRBJ1-2|.|.|TRBV29-1
CSVSKVNGYTF
TGCAGCGTCTCCAAGGTCAATGGCTACACCTTC
>TRBJ2-3|.|few|TRBV19
CASSTESGDTQYF
TGTGCCAGTAGTACCGAGTCCGGAGATACGCAGTATTTT
>TRBJ2-7|.|.|TRBV19
CASSIGGTHYEQYF
TGTGCCAGTAGTATTGGGGGGACCCACTACGAGCAGTACTTC
>TRBJ2-2|.|.|TRBV10-3
CAISARGTNTGELFF
TGTGCCATCAGTGCCAGGGGTACGAACACCGGGGAGCTGTTTTTT
>TRBJ1-1|.|few|TRBV28
CASSLVSNGAEAFF
TGTGCCAGCAGTTTAGTTTCCAACGGCGCTGAAGCTTTCTTT
>TRBJ2-3|.|.|TRBV5-4
CASSLPTMTDTQYF
TGTGCCAGCAGCTTGCCTACCATGACAGATACGCAGTATTTT
>TRBJ2-3|TRBD2|many|TRBV11-2
CASSLEGAGGTDTQYF
TGTGCCAGCAGCTTAGAAGGAGCGGGGGGCACAGATACGCAGTATTTT
>TRBJ1-2|.|few|TRBV2
CASSDQDYGYTF
TGTGCCAGCAGCGATCAGGACTATGGCTACACCTTC
>TRBJ2-3|TRBD1|few|TRBV7-9
CASDWDRAGGTDTQYF
TGTGCCAGCGACTGGGACAGGGCGGGGGGCACAGATACGCAGTATTTT
>TRBJ1-5|.|few|TRBV28
CASISGRNQPQHF
TGTGCCAGCATCTCTGGACGCAATCAGCCCCAGCATTTT
>TRBJ2-3|.|many|TRBV18
CASSSSGTGDTQYF
TGTGCCAGCTCATCTAGCGGGACAGGAGATACGCAGTATTTT
>TRBJ2-1|TRBD1|.|TRBV10-2
CASRTGTSIQFF
TGCGCCAGCAGGACAGGGACGTCTATCCAGTTCTTC